A single sample gave rise to the 17 T cell receptor beta chains below, sequenced in a study of preoperative IRX-2 immunotherapy in early breast cancer. The protocol was immunoSEQ multiplex PCR, while the TCRdb copy is restricted to in-frame clones and leaves out a portion. The data contain about 62,000 clones, around 94% of them singletons. Treatment specified: preoperative locoregional IRX-2 cytokine immunotherapy. This specimen was acquired from a patient treated with IRX-2 immunotherapy. The receptor set was obtained from a human donor with breast cancer.

The rearrangement uses TRBV9 and TRBJ2-1; the match to TRBD1 covers 7 bases. Germline V gene data show CDR1 as SGDLS and CDR2 as YYNGEE. This CDR3 contains 15 residues. The junction had 11 bases not matched to a gene; V was cut back by 5 bases and J by 6 bases. This CDR3 reads CASSSVTGSLNEQFF. CDR3 nucleotide sequence: TGTGCCAGCAGTTCGGTGACAGGGTCCCTCAATGAGCAGTTCTTC. Variable domain in full (rest from reference TRBV9 and TRBJ2-1): DSGVTQTPKHLITATGQRVTLRCSPRSGDLSVYWYQQSLDQGLQFLIQYYNGEERAKGNILERFSAQQFPDLHSELNLSSLELGDSALYFCASSSVTGSLNEQFFGPGTRLTVL.

The chain has TRBV7-8 and TRBJ2-1, with D unresolved. Germline CDR1 and CDR2: SGHVS and FQNEAQ. This CDR3 is 15 amino acids long. Trimming took 0 bases from V and 0 from J, leaving 6 bases between them. CDR3 sequence reads: CASSLAANSYNEQFF. CDR3 DNA: TGTGCCAGCAGCTTAGCAGCTAACTCCTACAATGAGCAGTTCTTC.

The gene calls are TRBV4-1 and TRBJ1-6; D is uncertain. CDR1 and CDR2 (germline): MGHRA, YSYEKL. Between the trimmed V and J ends, which lost 0 bases and 0 bases, there was a span of 6 bases. The CDR3 runs 16 residues. Written as DNA, the CDR3 is TGCGCCAGCAGCCAAGAGGAGGGCTCCTATAATTCACCCCTCCACTTT. Its translation: CASSQEEGSYNSPLHF.

V and J are TRBV11-3 and TRBJ2-5, with 8 bases matching TRBD2. The CDR3 contains 16 residues. CDR1 SGHNT and CDR2 YENEEA come from the germline V gene. With 5 bases clipped from V and 5 bases from J, the junction kept 13 bases outside the gene matches. Here the CDR3 reads CASSIRGSGGLETQYF. The DNA of the CDR3 is TGTGCCAGCAGCATCCGGGGGAGCGGGGGTCTTGAGACCCAGTACTTC.

V gene TRBV19 combines with J gene TRBJ1-2; D uncertain. Trimming pared 9 bases from V and 5 bases from J, leaving 10 bases between. Germline-derived CDR1 and CDR2 are LNHDA and SQIVND (reference sequence). The CDR3 extends over 11 amino acids. The CDR3 nucleotides read TGTGCCAGCCAGGAGGGATATGGCTACACCTTC. The encoded protein is CASQEGYGYTF.

This chain uses TRBV27 with TRBJ1-1, with D unresolved. Trimming removed 5 bases at V and 3 bases at J, with 7 bases between. The CDR3 has 12 residues. The germline V gene encodes CDR1 MNHEY and CDR2 SMNVEV (reference sequence). CDR3 bases: TGTGCCAGCAGTGCCGGGGACACTGAAGCTTTCTTT. It translates to CASSAGDTEAFF.

The chain joins TRBV7-8 to TRBJ2-7, with 9 bases matching TRBD1. This CDR3 has 17 residues. V shed 0 bases, J shed 7 bases, and the junction held 13 bases outside the gene matches. Germline V CDR1 and CDR2: SGHVS, FQNEAQ. This chain's CDR3 is CASSLARLGQGSWEQYF. As DNA, the CDR3 is TGTGCCAGCAGCTTAGCGCGCCTTGGACAGGGGTCTTGGGAGCAGTACTTC.

This clone was observed once. The rearrangement uses TRBV28 and TRBJ1-5; D is uncertain. The CDR3 sequence is 15 residues long. CDR1 is MDHEN and CDR2 is SYDVKM in the germline V gene. Between the trimmed V and J ends, which lost 3 bases and 3 bases, there was a span of 12 bases. DNA for the CDR3: TGTGCCAGCAGTTTGAGAGGGTATTACAATCAGCCCCAGCATTTT. This encodes CASSLRGYYNQPQHF.

The sample holds one count of this clone. The chain has TRBV4-3 and TRBJ1-2; D possibly corresponds to TRBD1 (5 bases). The CDR3 length is 15 residues. Per germline, CDR1 LGHNA and CDR2 YSLEER. Trimming cost V 1 base and J 4 bases, with 13 bases left between them. CDR3 protein: CASSQVVGQGYGYTF. The CDR3 region has the DNA TGCGCCAGCAGCCAAGTTGTTGGGCAGGGCTATGGCTACACCTTC.

The V call is TRBV7-9, the J call TRBJ1-1, with a possible D match to TRBD1 (5 bases). The CDR3 has 16 residues. CDR1 and CDR2 from the germline V gene are SEHNR and FQNEAQ (reference sequence). V was pared by 2 bases and J by 4 bases, with 17 bases between. CDR3 bases: TGTGCCAGCAGCTTAAAGTGGACGCAGAGGGGCACTGAAGCTTTCTTT. Translated: CASSLKWTQRGTEAFF.

The chain links TRBV28 to TRBJ1-1, with TRBD1 identical over 12 bases. V was pared by 7 bases and J by 0 bases, with 21 bases of the junction left unmatched. The CDR3 loop spans 21 amino acids. Germline CDR1 MDHEN, CDR2 SYDVKM. CDR3 DNA: TGTGCCAGCACTCTGACCGGGACAGGGGGCGGGTGGTGGGGAATGAACACTGAAGCTTTCTTT. Translation gives CASTLTGTGGGWWGMNTEAFF.

This CDR3 is CASTPSTLYEQYF. In DNA form, the CDR3 reads TGTGCCAGCACCCCGTCAACATTGTACGAGCAGTACTTC. The chain has TRBV2 and TRBJ2-7; unclear D gene. Trimming pared 7 bases from V and 4 bases from J, leaving 14 bases between. Germline values: CDR1 SNHLY, CDR2 FYNNEI. This CDR3 spans 13 amino acids.

A few counts support this clone. V usage is TRBV7-3 and J usage is TRBJ1-5; 7 nucleotides align to TRBD1. After removal of 5 bases from V and 0 bases from J, the junction contained 4 bases not matched to a gene. CDR3 length: 15 amino acids. Per the germline V gene, CDR1 is SGHTA and CDR2 is FQGTGA. The CDR3 DNA reads TGTGCCAGCAGCCCCACAGGGGATAGCAATCAGCCCCAGCATTTT. Translating gives CASSPTGDSNQPQHF.

This chain links TRBV19 with TRBJ2-1; 14 bases are a match to TRBD2. This CDR3 spans 15 amino acids. The J segment lost 7 bases and the V segment lost 5 bases, leaving 4 bases of the junction unmatched. Germline loops: CDR1 LNHDA, CDR2 SQIVND (reference sequence). The CDR3 sequence is CASSGTSGGSNEQFF. The CDR3 DNA is TGTGCCAGTAGTGGGACTAGCGGGGGAAGTAATGAGCAGTTCTTC.

This clone showed up just once. This chain connects TRBV6-6 to TRBJ1-1; unclear D gene. The CDR3 runs to 14 residues. Per the germline V gene, CDR1 is MNHNY and CDR2 is SVGAGI (reference sequence). The V gene lost 4 bases and the J gene lost 5 bases, with 14 bases spanning the gap. The CDR3 region is CASSSERRVTEAFF. The CDR3 DNA follows: TGTGCCAGCAGTTCTGAACGCCGCGTAACTGAAGCTTTCTTT.

This chain links TRBV6-8 with TRBJ2-1; TRBD1 aligns across 8 bases. The length of the CDR3 is 13 residues. Per the germline V gene, CDR1 is MNHGY and CDR2 is SAAAGT. V lost 7 bases, J lost 6 bases, and 5 bases stayed unmatched. CDR3 amino acids: CASIPRGLNEQFF. Here the CDR3 DNA reads TGTGCCAGCATACCCAGGGGGCTCAATGAGCAGTTCTTC.

V usage is TRBV5-5 and J usage is TRBJ2-7; D call uncertain. This CDR3 has 12 amino acids. The V gene's germline CDR1 is SGHKS and CDR2 YYEKEE (reference sequence). V was pared by 4 bases and J by 0 bases, with 5 bases between. The CDR3: CASSPSSYEQYF. The CDR3 nucleotides are TGTGCCAGCAGCCCGAGCTCCTACGAGCAGTACTTC.